This T cell receptor beta chain was identified in a study of PD-1 blockade in classical Hodgkin lymphoma. Repertoires were generated with immunoSEQ multiplex PCR, while TCRdb's copy carries only in-frame clones and drops some. The table has 9,000 to 13,000 clones, 70% to 80% seen once. Every patient had relapsed following autologous stem cell transplantation, and cohorts differed in brentuximab vedotin exposure. The V end was cut by 3 bases, the J end by 7 bases, with 13 bases between. The CDR3 covers 12 residues. Per the germline V gene, CDR1 is SQVTM and CDR2 is ANQGSEA. The starting material was peripheral blood mononuclear cells (PBMCs), obtained at baseline. The rearrangement uses TRBV29-1 and TRBJ2-7, with D possibly being TRBD2 (6 bases). The clonotype was recovered from a human donor with classical Hodgkin lymphoma. The CDR3 protein is CSVDGRAGEQYF. The DNA for the CDR3 is TGCAGCGTTGACGGCAGGGCGGGGGAGCAGTACTTC.